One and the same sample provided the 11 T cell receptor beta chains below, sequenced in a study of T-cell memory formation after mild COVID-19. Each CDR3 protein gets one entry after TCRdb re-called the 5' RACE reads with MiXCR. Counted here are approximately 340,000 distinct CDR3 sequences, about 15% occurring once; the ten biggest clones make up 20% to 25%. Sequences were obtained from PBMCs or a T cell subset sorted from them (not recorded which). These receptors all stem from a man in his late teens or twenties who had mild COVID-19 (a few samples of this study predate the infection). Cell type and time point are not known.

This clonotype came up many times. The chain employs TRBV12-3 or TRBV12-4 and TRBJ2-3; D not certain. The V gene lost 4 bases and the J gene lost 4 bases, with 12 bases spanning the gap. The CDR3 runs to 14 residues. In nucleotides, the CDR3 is TGTGCCAGCAGTTCCCATGGGTTGGCAGATACGCAGTATTTT. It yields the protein CASSSHGLADTQYF.

This CDR3 reads CSVMITGTDTQYF. CDR3 DNA sequence: TGCAGCGTGATGATCACGGGCACAGATACGCAGTATTTT. V gene TRBV29-1 combines with J gene TRBJ2-3; D not resolved. The germline CDR1 and CDR2 sequences are SQVTM and ANQGSEA. The CDR3 runs 13 residues. The germline V and J ends were trimmed by 6 bases and 1 base, with 11 bases remaining between them.

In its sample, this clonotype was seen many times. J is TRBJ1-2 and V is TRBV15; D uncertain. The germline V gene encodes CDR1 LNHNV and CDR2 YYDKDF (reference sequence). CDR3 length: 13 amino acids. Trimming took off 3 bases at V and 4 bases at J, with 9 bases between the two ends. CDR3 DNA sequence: TGTGCCACCAGCAGCGTCTTATCCTATGGCTACACCTTC. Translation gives CATSSVLSYGYTF.

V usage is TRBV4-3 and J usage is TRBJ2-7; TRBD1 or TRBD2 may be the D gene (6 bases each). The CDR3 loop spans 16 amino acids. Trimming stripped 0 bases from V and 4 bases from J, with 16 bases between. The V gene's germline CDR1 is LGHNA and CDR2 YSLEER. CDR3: CASSQEAPGGPYEQYF. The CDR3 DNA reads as TGCGCCAGCAGCCAAGAAGCTCCCGGGGGCCCGTACGAGCAGTACTTC.

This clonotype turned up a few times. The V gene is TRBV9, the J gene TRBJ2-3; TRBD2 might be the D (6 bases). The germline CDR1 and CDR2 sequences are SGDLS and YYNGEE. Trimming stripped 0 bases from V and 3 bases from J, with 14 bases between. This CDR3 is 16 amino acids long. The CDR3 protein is CASSVGSGGATDTQYF. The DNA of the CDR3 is TGTGCCAGCAGCGTAGGGAGCGGAGGGGCGACAGATACGCAGTATTTT.

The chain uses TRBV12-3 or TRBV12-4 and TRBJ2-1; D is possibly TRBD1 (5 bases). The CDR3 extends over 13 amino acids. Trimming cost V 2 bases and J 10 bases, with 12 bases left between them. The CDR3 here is CASSLQGLTEQFF. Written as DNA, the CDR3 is TGTGCCAGCAGTTTACAGGGCCTAACGGAGCAGTTCTTC.

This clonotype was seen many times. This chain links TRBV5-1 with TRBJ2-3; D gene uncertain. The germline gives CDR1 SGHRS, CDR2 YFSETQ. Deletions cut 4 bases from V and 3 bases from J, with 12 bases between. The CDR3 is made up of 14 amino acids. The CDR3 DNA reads TGCGCCAGCAGCCCGGCGTCGATGACAGATACGCAGTATTTT. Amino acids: CASSPASMTDTQYF.

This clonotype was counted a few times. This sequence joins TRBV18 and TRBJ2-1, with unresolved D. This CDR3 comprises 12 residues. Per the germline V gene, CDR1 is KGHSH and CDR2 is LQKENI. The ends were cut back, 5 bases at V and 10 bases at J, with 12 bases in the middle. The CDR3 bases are TGTGCCAGCTCAAGGTGGGGTCGAGAGCAGTTCTTC. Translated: CASSRWGREQFF.

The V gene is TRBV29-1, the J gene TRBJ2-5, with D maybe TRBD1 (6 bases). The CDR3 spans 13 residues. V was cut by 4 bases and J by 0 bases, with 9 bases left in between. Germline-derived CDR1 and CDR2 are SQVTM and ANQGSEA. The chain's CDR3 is CSVARGYQETQYF. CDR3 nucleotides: TGCAGCGTTGCTAGGGGGTACCAAGAGACCCAGTACTTC.

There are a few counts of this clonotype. The CDR3 region is CASSPGTGSGDTQYF. The CDR3, as DNA: TGCGCCAGCAGCCCCGGGACAGGGAGTGGGGATACGCAGTATTTT. The chain has TRBV5-1 and TRBJ2-3; TRBD1 matches at 9 bases. The V and J ends lost 4 bases and 6 bases, in that order; junction bases with no gene match: 9. Germline CDR1 reads SGHRS; CDR2 reads YFSETQ. The CDR3 has 15 amino acids.

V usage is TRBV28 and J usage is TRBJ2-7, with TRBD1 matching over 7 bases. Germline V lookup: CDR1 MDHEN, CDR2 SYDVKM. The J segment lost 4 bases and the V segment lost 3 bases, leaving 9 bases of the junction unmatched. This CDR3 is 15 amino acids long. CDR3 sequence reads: CASSFGRDSSYEQYV. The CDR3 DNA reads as TGTGCCAGCAGTTTCGGTCGGGACAGCTCGTACGAGCAGTACGTC.